One sample yielded the 17 T cell receptor beta chains listed below, sequenced in a study of blood T cell repertoires in COVID-19 (dated by TCRdb to about 2020). The method was the immunoSEQ multiplex PCR assay. In TCRdb, the immuneACCESS table is reduced to in-frame sequences with V and J assigned. These tables do not hold every clone; where another copy was compared, an unresolved V gene accounts for under half, and the others remain unexplained. The sample table shows 160,000 or so clones, and 81% are seen once. The ten largest clones capture roughly 11% of the sample. Sequenced material: peripheral blood. The receptors derive from a man aged 60 to 69 with active or convalescent COVID-19.

The chain links TRBV5-1 to TRBJ1-1, with TRBD1 matching over 7 bases. The ends lost 0 bases at V and 5 bases at J; junction bases unmatched: 7. The CDR3 consists of 15 residues. Germline assignment: CDR1 SGHRS and CDR2 YFSETQ. The CDR3 loop is CASSLAGRGDTEAFF. The DNA for the CDR3 is TGCGCCAGCAGCTTGGCTGGCAGGGGGGATACTGAAGCTTTCTTT. The complete variable domain, with remaining parts taken from reference TRBV5-1 and TRBJ1-1, reads KAGVTQTPRYLIKTRGQQVTLSCSPISGHRSVSWYQQTPGQGLQFLFEYFSETQRNKGNFPGRFSGRQFSNSRSEMNVSTLELGDSALYLCASSLAGRGDTEAFFGQGTRLTVV.

The genes are TRBV5-1 and TRBJ1-2; D is ambiguous. V gave up 0 bases and J gave up 5 bases, with 14 bases separating them. Germline V lookup: CDR1 SGHRS, CDR2 YFSETQ. This CDR3 region has 15 residues. The CDR3, as DNA: TGCGCCAGCAGCTTGGTTCGGGGAGCGCGGTATGGCTACACCTTC. Protein: CASSLVRGARYGYTF.

V usage is TRBV5-3 and J usage is TRBJ2-6, with 9 bases fitting TRBD1. TRBV5-3 counts as an open reading frame of uncertain function. The V gene end was trimmed by 2 bases and the J gene end by 19 bases; junction bases not matched to a gene: 4. This CDR3 region has 11 residues. CDR3 protein: CARSLTGQGTF. Here the CDR3 DNA reads TGTGCCAGAAGCTTAACGGGACAGGGCACTTTC.

The chain recombines TRBV12-3 or TRBV12-4 with TRBJ2-7, with TRBD1 identical over 7 bases. V was clipped by 1 base and J by 6 bases; unmatched bases: 3. The length of the CDR3 is 13 residues. The CDR3 reads CASSLGTGSEQYF. The CDR3 nucleotides are TGTGCCAGCAGTTTAGGGACAGGTAGCGAGCAGTACTTC.

This rearrangement joins TRBV6-5 to TRBJ2-7; 7 bases line up with TRBD1. Germline values: CDR1 MNHEY, CDR2 SVGAGI. Unmatched junction bases numbered 8, after V lost 4 bases and J lost 2 bases. CDR3 length: 15 residues. CDR3 sequence: CASSSPRQGTYEQYF. The CDR3 region has the DNA TGTGCCAGCAGTTCCCCTCGACAGGGCACCTACGAGCAGTACTTC.

The chain employs TRBV10-2 and TRBJ2-7; possibly TRBD2 for D (6 bases). The CDR3 runs 14 residues. The germline V gene has CDR1 WSHSY and CDR2 SAAADI. Trimming shortened V by 4 bases and J by 6 bases, and 16 bases separated the two germline ends. The CDR3 sequence is CASSGSGTLSEQYF. The CDR3 region has the DNA TGCGCCAGCAGTGGGTCAGGGACTCTCTCCGAGCAGTACTTC.

V and J are TRBV4-1 and TRBJ2-7; 11 bases line up with TRBD1. CDR3 length equals 16 residues. V gave up 4 bases and J gave up 0 bases; unmatched junction bases: 5. Germline CDR1 and CDR2: MGHRA and YSYEKL. This CDR3 reads CASSRDRGGSSYEQYF. The CDR3, as DNA: TGCGCCAGCAGCCGGGACAGGGGGGGCAGCTCCTACGAGCAGTACTTC.

The V call is TRBV4-2, the J call TRBJ2-2; TRBD2 agrees at 9 bases. The CDR3 is 17 amino acids. Germline assignment: CDR1 LGHNA and CDR2 YNFKEQ. The V gene end was trimmed by 4 bases and the J gene end by 6 bases; junction bases not matched to a gene: 12. CDR3 region: CASSPGDQREASGELFF. The CDR3 coding sequence is TGTGCCAGCAGCCCAGGGGATCAGCGGGAGGCTTCCGGGGAGCTGTTTTTT.

This clone has a handful of counts. Other DNA sequences from this sample encode an identical CDR3 as well. This sequence joins TRBV11-2 and TRBJ2-7; possibly TRBD1 for D (5 bases). The CDR3 length is 13 residues. The germline V and J ends were trimmed by 5 bases and 2 bases, with 10 bases remaining between them. Germline V gives CDR1 SGHAT, CDR2 FQNNGV. The CDR3 spells CASSLQGTYEQYF. The CDR3 region has the DNA TGTGCCAGCAGCCTCCAGGGAACCTACGAGCAGTACTTC.

The chain combines TRBV5-1 with TRBJ1-6; TRBD1 matches 10 bases. The CDR3 loop spans 16 amino acids. Germline trimming cut 4 bases from V and 2 bases from J; bases unmatched to any gene: 3. Germline V lookup: CDR1 SGHRS, CDR2 YFSETQ. The CDR3 sequence: CASSQDRGAYNSPLHF. CDR3 DNA: TGCGCCAGCAGCCAGGACAGGGGGGCCTATAATTCACCCCTCCACTTT.

This clone was observed a handful of times. The rearrangement joins TRBV28 to TRBJ2-2; 7 positions agree with TRBD2. The CDR3 sequence is 16 residues long. Germline CDR1 reads MDHEN; CDR2 reads SYDVKM. J was trimmed by 6 bases and V by 4 bases; bases with no gene match: 11. CDR3 nucleotides: TGTGCCAGCAGTTCCCCCGCGTGGCGGGAGCCCGGGGAGCTGTTTTTT. Protein sequence: CASSSPAWREPGELFF.

V is TRBV24-1 and J is TRBJ1-5, with D perhaps matching TRBD1 (6 bases). CDR3 size: 15 residues. Between the trimmed V and J ends, which lost 3 bases and 6 bases, there was a span of 14 bases. CDR1 KGHDR and CDR2 SFDVKD come from the germline V gene. CDR3 sequence reads: CATSDAGEGGQPQHF. The CDR3, as DNA: TGTGCCACCAGTGATGCGGGAGAGGGGGGTCAGCCCCAGCATTTT.

This chain uses TRBV18 with TRBJ2-6; 8 nucleotides match TRBD1. Germline V CDR1 and CDR2: KGHSH, LQKENI. The J segment lost 4 bases and the V segment lost 5 bases, leaving 10 bases of the junction unmatched. The CDR3 consists of 17 residues. CDR3 DNA: TGTGCCAGCTCAACTCGACAGGGGAGTAAGGGGGCCAACGTCCTGACTTTC. Translating gives CASSTRQGSKGANVLTF. Supplemented by reference TRBV18 and TRBJ2-6, the full variable domain reads NAGVMQNPRHLVRRRGQEARLRCSPMKGHSHVYWYRQLPEEGLKFMVYLQKENIIDESGMPKERFSAEFPKEGPSILRIQQVVRGDSAAYFCASSTRQGSKGANVLTFGAGSRLTVL.

CDR3: CASSGGDANTEAFF. Here the CDR3 DNA reads TGCGCCAGCAGCGGCGGGGATGCGAACACTGAAGCTTTCTTT. The rearrangement links TRBV5-1 to TRBJ1-1, with D unresolved. Germline assignment: CDR1 SGHRS and CDR2 YFSETQ. V gave up 4 bases and J gave up 1 base, with 11 bases separating them. The CDR3 totals 14 residues.

This clone was counted once. Other DNA sequences in this specimen translate into the identical CDR3. This rearrangement joins TRBV18 to TRBJ2-7; D is unresolved. Germline assignment: CDR1 KGHSH and CDR2 LQKENI. This CDR3 spans 13 amino acids. The ends were cut back, 3 bases at V and 3 bases at J, with 9 bases in the middle. In nucleotides, the CDR3 is TGTGCCAGCTCACCTCCTTCGAGCTACGAGCAGTACTTC. It encodes CASSPPSSYEQYF. Full variable domain (remainder filled in from reference TRBV18 and TRBJ2-7): NAGVMQNPRHLVRRRGQEARLRCSPMKGHSHVYWYRQLPEEGLKFMVYLQKENIIDESGMPKERFSAEFPKEGPSILRIQQVVRGDSAAYFCASSPPSSYEQYFGPGTRLTVT.

The chain recombines TRBV10-3 with TRBJ2-2; maybe TRBD1 (6 bases). The CDR3 consists of 14 residues. Trimming removed 7 bases from V and 1 base from J, with 10 bases in between. Germline V lookup: CDR1 ENHRY, CDR2 SYGVKD. CDR3 protein: CAITGDGNTGELFF. The CDR3 DNA sequence: TGTGCCATCACAGGGGACGGGAACACCGGGGAGCTGTTTTTT.

This clone showed up just a few times. The chain joins TRBV5-6 to TRBJ1-4; 7 bases match TRBD1. Per germline, CDR1 SGHDT and CDR2 YYEEEE. The CDR3 contains 14 residues. The trim removed 3 bases at V and 6 bases at J, leaving 5 bases unmatched. CDR3 protein: CASSYRDSHEKLFF. In DNA form, the CDR3 reads TGTGCCAGCAGCTACCGGGACAGTCATGAAAAACTGTTTTTT. Full variable domain (outside the CDR3, taken from reference TRBV5-6 and TRBJ1-4): DAGVTQSPTHLIKTRGQQVTLRCSPKSGHDTVSWYQQALGQGPQFIFQYYEEEERQRGNFPDRFSGHQFPNYSSELNVNALLLGDSALYLCASSYRDSHEKLFFGSGTQLSVL.